The TCR beta chain under discussion was sequenced for a study of T cells in localized non-small cell lung cancer. Regarding the study as a whole: Density of T cells in blood, when higher, went with longer overall survival. Uninvolved adjacent lung showed peak T cell clonality, exceeding tumor. Among the top 100 tumor clones, a median around 60 appeared in adjacent lung.

Concerning this clone itself: Its antigen remains unidentified.

The method was immunoSEQ multiplex PCR; TCRdb's version includes in-frame clones alone and lacks a portion of them. The sample consists of 58,000 or so clones, under 90% of them appearing once. CDR3 size: 16 residues. The V segment lost 7 bases and the J segment 5 bases; nucleotides outside the gene matches: 13. Germline loops: CDR1 SGHVS, CDR2 FQNEAQ. J is TRBJ2-2 and V is TRBV7-8, with 7 bases identical to TRBD1. This TCR was recovered from a woman aged 40-70 years with stage I lung adenocarcinoma. Specimen: peripheral blood, collected before any cancer treatment. CDR3 DNA: TGTGCCAGCAATCCACAGGGGCCTCCGGGGACCGGGGAGCTGTTTTTT. Translation: CASNPQGPPGTGELFF.